This TCR beta chain originates from a study of CD8 T cells in ankylosing spondylitis. TCRdb re-called the 5' RACE reads through MiXCR, storing one row per CDR3 protein. Among 130,000 or so distinct CDR3 sequences listed, roughly an eighth were seen once. About this clonotype: This clone may be a read error of a much larger clone one base away. Since no conserved phenylalanine or tryptophan closes the CDR3, a read error is the likely cause.

V lost 5 bases, J lost 2 bases, and 12 bases lay in between. This CDR3 region has 14 residues. Germline loops: CDR1 MDHEN, CDR2 SYDVKM. The TCR was taken from a female donor with ankylosing spondylitis or in good health (not recorded which). The chain has TRBV28 and TRBJ1-1; possibly TRBD1 for D (6 bases). The sample taken for sequencing was blood, either unsorted or a sorted T cell fraction (not recorded which). The CDR3 sequence: CASSPSDRNTEAFI. In DNA, the CDR3 is TGTGCCAGCAGTCCCTCGGACAGAAACACTGAAGCTTTCATT.